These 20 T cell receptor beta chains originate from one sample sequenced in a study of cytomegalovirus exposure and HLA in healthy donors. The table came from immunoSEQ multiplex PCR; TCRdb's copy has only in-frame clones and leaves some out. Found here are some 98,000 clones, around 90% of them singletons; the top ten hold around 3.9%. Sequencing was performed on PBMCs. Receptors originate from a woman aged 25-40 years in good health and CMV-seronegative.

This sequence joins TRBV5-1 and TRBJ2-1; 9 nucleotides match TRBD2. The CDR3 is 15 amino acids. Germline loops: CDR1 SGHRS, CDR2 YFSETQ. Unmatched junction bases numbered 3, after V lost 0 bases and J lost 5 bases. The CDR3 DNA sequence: TGCGCCAGCAGCTTGGGCGGGAGGGAAAACAATGAGCAGTTCTTC. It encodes CASSLGGRENNEQFF.

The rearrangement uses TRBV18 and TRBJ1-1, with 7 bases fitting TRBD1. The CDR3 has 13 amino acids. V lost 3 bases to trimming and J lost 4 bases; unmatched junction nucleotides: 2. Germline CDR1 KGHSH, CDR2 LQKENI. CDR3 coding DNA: TGTGCCAGCTCACCGGGACAGCCCACTGAAGCTTTCTTT. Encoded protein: CASSPGQPTEAFF.

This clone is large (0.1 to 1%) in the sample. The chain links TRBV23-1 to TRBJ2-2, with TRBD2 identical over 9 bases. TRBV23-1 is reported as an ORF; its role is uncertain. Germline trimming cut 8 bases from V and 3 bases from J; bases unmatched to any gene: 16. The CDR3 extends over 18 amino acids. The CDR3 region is CASHLRVAGARDTGELFF. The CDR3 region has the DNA TGCGCCAGCCACCTGAGGGTAGCGGGAGCGAGGGACACCGGGGAGCTGTTTTTT.

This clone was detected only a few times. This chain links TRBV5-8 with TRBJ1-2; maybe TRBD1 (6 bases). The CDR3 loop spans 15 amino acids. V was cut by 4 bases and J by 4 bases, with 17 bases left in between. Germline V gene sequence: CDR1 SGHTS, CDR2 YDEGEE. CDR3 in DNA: TGTGCCAGCAGCGGCGCAGGGGCTCGGGTCTATGGCTACACCTTC. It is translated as CASSGAGARVYGYTF.

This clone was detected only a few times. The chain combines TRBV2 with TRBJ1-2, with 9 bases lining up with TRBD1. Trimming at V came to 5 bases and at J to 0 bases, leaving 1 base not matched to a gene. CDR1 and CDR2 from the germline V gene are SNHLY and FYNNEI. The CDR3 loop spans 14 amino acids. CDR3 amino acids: CASSHRGPNYGYTF. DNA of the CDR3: TGTGCCAGCAGTCACAGGGGGCCTAACTATGGCTACACCTTC.

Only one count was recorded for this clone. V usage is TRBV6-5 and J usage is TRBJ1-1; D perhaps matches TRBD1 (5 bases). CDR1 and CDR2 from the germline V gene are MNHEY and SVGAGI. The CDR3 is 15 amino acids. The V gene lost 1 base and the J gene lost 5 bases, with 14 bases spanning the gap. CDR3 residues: CASSYWGQGETEAFF. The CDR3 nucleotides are TGTGCCAGCAGTTACTGGGGTCAGGGTGAGACTGAAGCTTTCTTT.

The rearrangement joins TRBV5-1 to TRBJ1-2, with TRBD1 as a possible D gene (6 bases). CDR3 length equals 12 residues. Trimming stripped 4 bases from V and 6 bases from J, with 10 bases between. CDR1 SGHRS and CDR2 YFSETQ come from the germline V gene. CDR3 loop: CASSGNRDGYTF. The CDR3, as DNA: TGCGCCAGCAGCGGGAACAGGGATGGCTACACCTTC.

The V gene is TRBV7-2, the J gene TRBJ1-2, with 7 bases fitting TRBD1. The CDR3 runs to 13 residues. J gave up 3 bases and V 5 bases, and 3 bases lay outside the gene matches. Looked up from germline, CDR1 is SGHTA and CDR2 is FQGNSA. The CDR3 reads CASSRQGYYGYTF. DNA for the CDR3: TGTGCCAGCAGCCGACAGGGTTACTATGGCTACACCTTC.

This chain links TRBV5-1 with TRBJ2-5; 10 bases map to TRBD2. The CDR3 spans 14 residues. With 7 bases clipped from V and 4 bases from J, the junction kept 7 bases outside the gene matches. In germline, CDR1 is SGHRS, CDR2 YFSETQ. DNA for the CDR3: TGCGCCAGCCAGAGCGGGGGGGCCGGAGAGACCCAGTACTTC. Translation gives CASQSGGAGETQYF.

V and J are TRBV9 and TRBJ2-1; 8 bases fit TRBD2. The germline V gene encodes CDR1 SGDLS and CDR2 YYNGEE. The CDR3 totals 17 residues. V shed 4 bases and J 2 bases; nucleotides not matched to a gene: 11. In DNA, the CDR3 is TGTGCCAGCAGCTCCGGGGGGCTAGCGGGTACCTACAATGAGCAGTTCTTC. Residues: CASSSGGLAGTYNEQFF.

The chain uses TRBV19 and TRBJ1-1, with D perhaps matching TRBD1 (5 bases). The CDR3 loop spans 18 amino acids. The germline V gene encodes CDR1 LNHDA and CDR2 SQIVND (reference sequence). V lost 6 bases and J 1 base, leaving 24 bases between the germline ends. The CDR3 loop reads CASSLRRVTGVRNTEAFF. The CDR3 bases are TGTGCCAGTAGCCTGAGGAGGGTCACAGGCGTCAGGAACACTGAAGCTTTCTTT.

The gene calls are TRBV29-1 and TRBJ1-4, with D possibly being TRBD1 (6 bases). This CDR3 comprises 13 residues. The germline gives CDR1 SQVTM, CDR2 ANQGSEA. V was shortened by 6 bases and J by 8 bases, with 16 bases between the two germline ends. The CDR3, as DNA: TGCAGCGTCTTATCCGGGACACTAGAAAAACTGTTTTTT. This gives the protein CSVLSGTLEKLFF.

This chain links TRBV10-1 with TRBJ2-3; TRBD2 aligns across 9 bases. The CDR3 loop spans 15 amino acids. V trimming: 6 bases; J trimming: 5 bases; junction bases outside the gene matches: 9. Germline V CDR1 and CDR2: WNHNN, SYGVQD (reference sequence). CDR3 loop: CASSLLAGYQDTQYF. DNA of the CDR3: TGCGCCAGCAGCCTCCTAGCGGGGTATCAAGATACGCAGTATTTT.

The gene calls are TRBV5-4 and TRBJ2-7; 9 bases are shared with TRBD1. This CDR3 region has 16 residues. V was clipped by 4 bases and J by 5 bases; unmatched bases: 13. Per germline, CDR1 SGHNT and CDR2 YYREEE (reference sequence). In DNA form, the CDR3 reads TGTGCCAGCAGCCCCCCCCCGGGACAGGGTAAAAACGAGCAGTACTTC. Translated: CASSPPPGQGKNEQYF. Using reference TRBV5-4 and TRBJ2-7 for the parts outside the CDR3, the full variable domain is ETGVTQSPTHLIKTRGQQVTLRCSSQSGHNTVSWYQQALGQGPQFIFQYYREEENGRGNFPPRFSGLQFPNYSSELNVNALELDDSALYLCASSPPPGQGKNEQYFGPGTRLTVT.

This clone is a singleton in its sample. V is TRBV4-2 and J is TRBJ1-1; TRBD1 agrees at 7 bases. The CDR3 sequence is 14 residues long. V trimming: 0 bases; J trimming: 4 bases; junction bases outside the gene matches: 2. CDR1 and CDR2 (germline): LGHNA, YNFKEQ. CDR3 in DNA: TGTGCCAGCAGCCAAGAACAGGGGAGCACTGAAGCTTTCTTT. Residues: CASSQEQGSTEAFF.

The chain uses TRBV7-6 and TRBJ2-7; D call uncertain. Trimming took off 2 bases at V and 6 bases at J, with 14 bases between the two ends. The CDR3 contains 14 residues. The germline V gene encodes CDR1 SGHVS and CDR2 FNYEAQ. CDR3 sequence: CASSLFYNSPEQYF. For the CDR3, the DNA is TGTGCCAGCAGCTTATTTTACAATTCCCCCGAGCAGTACTTC.

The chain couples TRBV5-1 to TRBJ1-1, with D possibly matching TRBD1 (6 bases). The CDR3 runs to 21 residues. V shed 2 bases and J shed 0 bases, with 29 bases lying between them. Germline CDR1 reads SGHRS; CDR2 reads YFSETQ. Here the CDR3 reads CASSLQTRTRGIIPMNTEAFF. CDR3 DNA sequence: TGCGCCAGCAGCTTACAAACCAGGACTAGGGGGATAATTCCAATGAACACTGAAGCTTTCTTT.

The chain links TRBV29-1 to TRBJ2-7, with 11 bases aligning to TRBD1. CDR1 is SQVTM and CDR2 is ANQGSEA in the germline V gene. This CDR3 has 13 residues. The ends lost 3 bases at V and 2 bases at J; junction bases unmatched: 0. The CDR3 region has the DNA TGCAGCGTTGAGGGACAGGGGGCCTACGAGCAGTACTTC. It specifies CSVEGQGAYEQYF.

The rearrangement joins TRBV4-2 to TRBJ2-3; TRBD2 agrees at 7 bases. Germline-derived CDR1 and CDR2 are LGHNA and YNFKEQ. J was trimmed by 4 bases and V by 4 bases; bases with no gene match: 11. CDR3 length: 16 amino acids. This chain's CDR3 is CASSLISRGEADTQYF. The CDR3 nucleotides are TGTGCCAGCAGCCTTATAAGTCGGGGGGAGGCAGATACGCAGTATTTT.

CDR3 bases: TGTGCCAGCAGCCCCGGGACAGAGTACAATGAGCAGTTCTTC. This codes for CASSPGTEYNEQFF. The chain couples TRBV27 to TRBJ2-1, with 7 bases that match TRBD1. The V segment lost 6 bases and the J segment 4 bases; nucleotides outside the gene matches: 6. Germline CDR1 MNHEY, CDR2 SMNVEV (reference sequence). The CDR3 consists of 14 residues.